The clone carrying this TCR beta chain was recorded only once. As processed by the authors: It was from reference gene primer amplification that nucleated cell counts were estimated. The table came from immunoSEQ multiplex PCR; TCRdb's copy has only in-frame clones and leaves some out. V and J calls and clone size are as listed in that table; D and trimming were resolved from the DNA. The sample consists of fewer than 200,000 clones, over 75% of them appearing once. The data stem from a study of blood T cell repertoires in COVID-19. Study-wide context: Donors in the United States, Italy and Spain gave samples during acute or convalescent COVID-19. T cells, B-cell-depleted T cells, or PBMCs supplied cDNA or gDNA.

Trimming shortened V by 2 bases and J by 7 bases, and 9 bases separated the two germline ends. Per the germline V gene, CDR1 is MNHEY and CDR2 is SVGAGI. This CDR3 has 13 amino acids. The sample comprised peripheral blood. The chain is built from TRBV6-5 and TRBJ2-1; the D gene is possibly TRBD2 (6 bases). This clonotype originated in a woman older than 75 with acute or convalescent COVID-19. The CDR3 sequence is CASSYPGLNEQFF. CDR3 DNA sequence: TGTGCCAGCAGTTACCCAGGACTAAATGAGCAGTTCTTC.